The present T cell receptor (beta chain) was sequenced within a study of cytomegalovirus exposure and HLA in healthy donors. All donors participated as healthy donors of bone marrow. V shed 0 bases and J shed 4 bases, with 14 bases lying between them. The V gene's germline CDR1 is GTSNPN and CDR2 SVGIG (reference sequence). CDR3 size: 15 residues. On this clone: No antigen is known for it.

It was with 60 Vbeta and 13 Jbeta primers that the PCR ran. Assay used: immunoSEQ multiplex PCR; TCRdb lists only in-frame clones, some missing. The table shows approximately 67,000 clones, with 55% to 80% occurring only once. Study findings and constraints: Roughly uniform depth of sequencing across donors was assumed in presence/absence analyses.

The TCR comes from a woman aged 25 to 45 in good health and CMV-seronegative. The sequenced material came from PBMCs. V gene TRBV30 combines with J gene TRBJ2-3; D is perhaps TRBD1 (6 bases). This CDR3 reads CAWSVLQGIADTQYF. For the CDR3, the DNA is TGTGCCTGGAGTGTATTGCAGGGGATAGCAGATACGCAGTATTTT.